These 16 T cell receptor beta chains came from one sample sequenced in a study of blood T cell repertoires in COVID-19. Profiled with immunoSEQ multiplex PCR; TCRdb holds only in-frame clones, not every one. Of about 110,000 clones in the sample, 85% to 90% were seen once. The specimen sequenced was peripheral blood. Receptors were obtained from a woman in her forties or fifties with active or convalescent COVID-19.

The chain carries TRBV28 and TRBJ2-1, with D possibly being TRBD2 (7 bases). Trimming shortened V by 9 bases and J by 5 bases, and 14 bases separated the two germline ends. CDR3 length equals 13 residues. Germline V gene data show CDR1 as MDHEN and CDR2 as SYDVKM. The chain's CDR3 is CASRGDYHNEQFF. Written as DNA, the CDR3 is TGTGCCAGTAGGGGGGACTACCACAATGAGCAGTTCTTC. The variable domain in full, completed from reference TRBV28 and TRBJ2-1, reads DVKVTQSSRYLVKRTGEKVFLECVQDMDHENMFWYRQDPGLGLRLIYFSYDVKMKEKGDIPEGYSVSREKKERFSLILESASTNQTSMYLCASRGDYHNEQFFGPGTRLTVL.

The chain links TRBV6-5 to TRBJ2-1; tentatively, D is TRBD1 (5 bases). The V and J ends lost 7 bases and 6 bases respectively, with 19 bases between them. Germline V gene data show CDR1 as MNHEY and CDR2 as SVGAGI. CDR3 size: 15 residues. The CDR3 sequence is CASKRGRGISNEQFF. CDR3 nucleotides: TGTGCCAGCAAGAGAGGAAGGGGAATATCCAATGAGCAGTTCTTC.

V and J are TRBV6-5 and TRBJ2-2; D is uncertain. Germline V gives CDR1 MNHEY, CDR2 SVGAGI. The CDR3 covers 14 residues. Trimming shortened V by 6 bases and J by 1 base, and 9 bases separated the two germline ends. The CDR3 nucleotides read TGTGCCAGCAGCCCCCGCAGGAACACCGGGGAGCTGTTTTTT. It yields the protein CASSPRRNTGELFF.

V is TRBV18 and J is TRBJ2-1, with D possibly TRBD2 on 7 matching bases. The CDR3 is 17 amino acids. V lost 1 base and J lost 4, with 17 bases in between. CDR1 is KGHSH and CDR2 is LQKENI in the germline V gene. CDR3 residues: CASSPLAGAGAYNEQFF. In nucleotides, the CDR3 is TGTGCCAGCTCACCACTTGCGGGGGCGGGAGCATACAATGAGCAGTTCTTC.

The rearrangement joins TRBV6-1 to TRBJ2-3; 10 bases line up with TRBD1. In germline, CDR1 is MNHNS, CDR2 SASEGT. V lost 3 bases, J lost 2 bases, and 5 bases stayed unmatched. The CDR3 loop spans 16 amino acids. The DNA of the CDR3 is TGTGCCAGCAGTGACCCCGGGACAGGGGCCACAGATACGCAGTATTTT. This gives the protein CASSDPGTGATDTQYF.

This chain uses TRBV10-3 with TRBJ2-2, with 9 bases identical to TRBD2. There are 18 residues in the CDR3. V shed 6 bases and J 1 base; nucleotides not matched to a gene: 12. In germline, CDR1 is ENHRY, CDR2 SYGVKD. CDR3 amino acids: CAIRRGASGTLNTGELFF. As DNA, the CDR3 is TGTGCCATCAGGAGGGGGGCTAGCGGGACCCTGAACACCGGGGAGCTGTTTTTT.

The chain recombines TRBV9 with TRBJ2-3, with 8 bases identical to TRBD1. Germline lookup yields CDR1 SGDLS and CDR2 YYNGEE. The J segment lost 4 bases and the V segment lost 4 bases, leaving 8 bases of the junction unmatched. The CDR3 spans 15 residues. The CDR3 DNA reads TGTGCCAGCAGCCCTGGACAGGGTGGGGCAGATACGCAGTATTTT. Translation: CASSPGQGGADTQYF. Based on the CDR3 plus reference TRBV9 and TRBJ2-3, the full variable domain is DSGVTQTPKHLITATGQRVTLRCSPRSGDLSVYWYQQSLDQGLQFLIQYYNGEERAKGNILERFSAQQFPDLHSELNLSSLELGDSALYFCASSPGQGGADTQYFGPGTRLTVL.

The CDR3 DNA reads TGTGCCAGCAGCTTAGATCACGGCGGAAGGAGGACTGAAGCTTTCTTT. Its protein product is CASSLDHGGRRTEAFF. This chain joins TRBV11-2 and TRBJ1-1; D gene uncertain. The CDR3 has 16 residues. The V and J ends lost 0 bases and 5 bases respectively, with 16 bases between them. CDR1 is SGHAT, CDR2 FQNNGV, per germline.

The V call is TRBV19, the J call TRBJ2-1, with 9 bases lining up with TRBD2. CDR1 LNHDA and CDR2 SQIVND come from the germline V gene (reference sequence). The CDR3 has 16 residues. V lost 5 bases to trimming and J lost 2 bases; unmatched junction nucleotides: 7. Here the CDR3 reads CASSGLAGGPYNEQFF. The CDR3 DNA follows: TGTGCCAGTAGTGGGCTGGCGGGAGGGCCCTACAATGAGCAGTTCTTC.

This clone is a singleton in its sample. This chain joins TRBV28 and TRBJ2-2, with TRBD2 matching 7 bases. The CDR3 has 14 residues. Germline V gene sequence: CDR1 MDHEN, CDR2 SYDVKM. J was trimmed by 5 bases and V by 3 bases; bases with no gene match: 3. The CDR3 sequence: CASSFAGGTGELFF. CDR3 sequence (DNA): TGTGCCAGCAGTTTCGCCGGGGGGACCGGGGAGCTGTTTTTT.

The CDR3 nucleotides are TGCGCCAGCAGCCAAGGGACAGGTTATGGCTACACCTTC. Amino acid sequence: CASSQGTGYGYTF. The chain joins TRBV4-3 to TRBJ1-2; the match to TRBD1 covers 7 bases. CDR3 length: 13 amino acids. CDR1 and CDR2 from the germline V gene are LGHNA and YSLEER. The V gene end was trimmed by 1 base and the J gene end by 5 bases; junction bases not matched to a gene: 1.

V gene TRBV2 combines with J gene TRBJ2-2; D is possibly TRBD2 (6 bases). The length of the CDR3 is 15 residues. V was trimmed by 6 bases and J by 4 bases, leaving 15 bases between them. Germline V gene sequence: CDR1 SNHLY, CDR2 FYNNEI. The CDR3 spells CASRRDWGSTGELFF. In DNA, the CDR3 is TGTGCCAGCAGGAGGGACTGGGGGAGCACCGGGGAGCTGTTTTTT.

This sequence joins TRBV6-5 and TRBJ1-2, with a tentative D call TRBD1 (6 bases). Germline-derived CDR1 and CDR2 are MNHEY and SVGAGI. The CDR3 has 13 residues. Trimming cost V 9 bases and J 3 bases, with 14 bases left between them. The CDR3 sequence is CASKGGLDYGYTF. The CDR3 DNA follows: TGTGCCAGTAAGGGGGGGCTGGACTATGGCTACACCTTC.

The rearrangement uses TRBV7-9 and TRBJ2-7, with TRBD1 identical over 11 bases. CDR1 is SEHNR and CDR2 is FQNEAQ in the germline V gene (reference sequence). This CDR3 has 16 residues. V trimming: 5 bases; J trimming: 3 bases; junction bases outside the gene matches: 9. The CDR3 DNA reads as TGTGCCAGCAGCCTACGGACCGGGACAGGGGGCTACGAGCAGTACTTC. The encoded protein is CASSLRTGTGGYEQYF.

The CDR3 reads CASSTRTRSYEQYF. In DNA, the CDR3 is TGTGCCAGCAGTACTCGGACTAGGAGCTACGAGCAGTACTTC. The rearrangement joins TRBV13 to TRBJ2-7; TRBD2 aligns across 7 bases. Per the germline V gene, CDR1 is PRHDT and CDR2 is FYEKMQ (reference sequence). The CDR3 contains 14 residues. Trimming at V came to 6 bases and at J to 3 bases, leaving 8 bases not matched to a gene.

This chain links TRBV3-1 (or the pseudogene TRBV3-2) with TRBJ1-6, with 7 bases that match TRBD1. From germline, CDR1 is LGHDT and CDR2 YNNKEL (reference sequence). V shed 5 bases, J shed 5 bases, and the junction held 3 bases outside the gene matches. The CDR3 spans 14 residues. CDR3 sequence reads: CASSGTAHNSPLHF. CDR3 DNA sequence: TGTGCCAGCAGCGGGACAGCTCATAATTCACCCCTCCACTTT.